These 17 T cell receptor beta chains were sequenced from one sample in a study of neurological immune-mediated disorders. TCRdb re-called the 5' RACE reads with MiXCR, one entry per CDR3 protein. There are 100,000 or so distinct CDR3 sequences in the sample; around 3.4% occur only once, and around 5.5% lies in the top ten. The source material was PBMCs. These receptors were taken from a woman in her late teens or twenties with multiple sclerosis.

The sample holds many counts of this clonotype. The CDR3 is CASSQEGTSADTQYF. CDR3 bases: TGCGCCAGCAGCCAAGAGGGGACTAGCGCAGATACGCAGTATTTT. The J gene is TRBJ2-3, the V gene TRBV4-1; 10 bases match TRBD2. Germline CDR1 MGHRA, CDR2 YSYEKL. The CDR3 length is 15 residues. After removal of 0 bases from V and 4 bases from J, the junction contained 1 base not matched to a gene.

This clonotype has ten or more counts. The rearrangement links TRBV20-1 to TRBJ2-1, with 16 bases that match TRBD2. From germline, CDR1 is DFQATT and CDR2 SNEGSKA (reference sequence). This CDR3 has 17 amino acids. V was pared by 5 bases and J by 7 bases, with 11 bases of the junction left unmatched. For the CDR3, the DNA is TGCAGTGCTCCCTTAATAGGGACTAGCGGGAGGGTGAATGAGCAGTTCTTC. Its protein product is CSAPLIGTSGRVNEQFF.

On this clonotype itself: A much bigger clone sits one base away, suggesting this may be a read error. V and J are TRBV20-1 and TRBJ2-7, with 8 bases identical to TRBD1. The junction had 11 bases not matched to a gene; V was cut back by 3 bases and J by 7 bases. This CDR3 is built from 14 residues. Germline-derived CDR1 and CDR2 are DFQATT and SNEGSKA (reference sequence). The CDR3 DNA reads TGCAGTGCTAGGCGGACAGGGATATTAGAAGAGCAGTACTTC. Protein product: CSARRTGILEEQYF.

This clonotype appeared many times. The chain couples TRBV12-3 or TRBV12-4 to TRBJ2-4, with D perhaps TRBD2 (6 bases). Trimming took off 6 bases at V and 9 bases at J, with 15 bases between the two ends. This CDR3 is 13 amino acids long. The CDR3 sequence: CASSPGLIGIQYF. The DNA of the CDR3 is TGTGCCAGCAGCCCAGGACTAATAGGCATTCAGTACTTC.

This clonotype has ten or more counts. The chain uses TRBV18 and TRBJ1-4; D is unclear. Germline V gene data show CDR1 as KGHSH and CDR2 as LQKENI. With 2 bases removed from V and 5 bases from J, the gap between germline ends came to 15 bases. This CDR3 spans 16 amino acids. CDR3: CASSPKDKFRNEKLFF. CDR3 bases: TGTGCCAGCTCACCAAAAGATAAATTCCGGAATGAAAAACTGTTTTTT.

This clonotype was counted many times. The genes are TRBV10-2 and TRBJ2-7; D remains ambiguous. The germline gives CDR1 WSHSY, CDR2 SAAADI. The V end was cut by 3 bases, the J end by 2 bases, with 5 bases between. This CDR3 is built from 12 residues. This CDR3 reads CASSEGPYEQYF. CDR3 DNA sequence: TGCGCCAGCAGTGAAGGACCCTACGAGCAGTACTTC.

In its sample, this clonotype was seen many times. This sequence joins TRBV20-1 and TRBJ2-7; weak D call: TRBD1 (5 bases). V was clipped by 3 bases and J by 2 bases, with 11 bases between them. This CDR3 spans 13 amino acids. Germline V lookup: CDR1 DFQATT, CDR2 SNEGSKA (reference sequence). The DNA of the CDR3 is TGCAGTGCTAGTTCAGGGATCCCCTACGAGCAGTACTTC. It yields the protein CSASSGIPYEQYF.

This clonotype was observed at least ten times. The germline gene is not matched at one end of the junction; a read error may be the cause. This chain links TRBV4-1 with TRBJ1-5, with D unresolved. Germline V CDR1 and CDR2: MGHRA, YSYEKL. This CDR3 has 16 residues. Here the CDR3 DNA reads TGCGCCAGCAGCCAAGAAATGGGCATTCGCAATAAGACCCAGAATTTT. Translated, it gives CASSQEMGIRNKTQNF.

This clonotype was seen many times. The chain has TRBV15 and TRBJ1-2; TRBD1 is a possible D gene (5 bases). The germline V gene encodes CDR1 LNHNV and CDR2 YYDKDF (reference sequence). Trimming took off 0 bases at V and 8 bases at J, with 13 bases between the two ends. The CDR3 runs 14 residues. Written as DNA, the CDR3 is TGTGCCACCAGCAGAGATCTGTCAGGGTACGGCTACACCTTC. The encoded protein is CATSRDLSGYGYTF. Looking up the rest from reference TRBV15 and TRBJ1-2 gives the full variable domain: DAMVIQNPRYQVTQFGKPVTLSCSQTLNHNVMYWYQQKSSQAPKLLFHYYDKDFNNEADTPDNFQSRRPNTSFCFLDIRSPGLGDTAMYLCATSRDLSGYGYTFGSGTRLTVV.

This clonotype showed up many times. This chain joins TRBV10-3 and TRBJ2-5, with TRBD2 as a possible D gene (5 bases). The ends were cut back, 2 bases at V and 5 bases at J, with 12 bases in the middle. This CDR3 spans 14 amino acids. Germline lookup yields CDR1 ENHRY and CDR2 SYGVKD. CDR3 sequence reads: CAISEPERSETQYF. The CDR3 bases are TGTGCCATCAGTGAGCCCGAGCGGAGTGAGACCCAGTACTTC.

This clonotype was observed at least ten times. The chain links TRBV4-2 to TRBJ2-3; 7 bases are shared with TRBD1. The CDR3 covers 15 residues. Per the germline V gene, CDR1 is LGHNA and CDR2 is YNFKEQ. The J segment lost 4 bases and the V segment lost 5 bases, leaving 9 bases of the junction unmatched. CDR3 loop: CASSIDRDNADTQYF. CDR3 nucleotide sequence: TGTGCCAGCAGCATCGACAGGGATAATGCAGATACGCAGTATTTT.

This clonotype was recorded many times. This chain connects TRBV7-8 to TRBJ1-1; 7 nucleotides agree with TRBD1. With V trimmed by 1 base and J by 3 bases, 5 bases remained unmatched. The CDR3 sequence is 15 residues long. The germline V gene encodes CDR1 SGHVS and CDR2 FQNEAQ. The CDR3 loop reads CASSLDRGPDTEAFF. The CDR3 coding sequence is TGTGCCAGCAGCTTAGACAGGGGCCCCGACACTGAAGCTTTCTTT.

This clonotype was found many times. This chain uses TRBV4-3 with TRBJ2-7; D is possibly TRBD1 (6 bases). V lost 1 base and J 0 bases, leaving 10 bases between the germline ends. The CDR3 has 15 amino acids. Germline values: CDR1 LGHNA, CDR2 YSLEER. CDR3 protein: CASSQAGQPSYEQYF. The CDR3 DNA follows: TGCGCCAGCAGCCAAGCGGGACAACCCTCCTACGAGCAGTACTTC.

This clonotype was counted ten times or more. The chain combines TRBV20-1 with TRBJ1-1; the D is unclear. Germline-derived CDR1 and CDR2 are DFQATT and SNEGSKA (reference sequence). The CDR3 loop spans 13 amino acids. V shed 3 bases and J shed 10 bases, with 18 bases lying between them. The CDR3 nucleotides are TGCAGTGCTAGTGGGCATTGGGCAGAAGTAGCTTTCTTT. It specifies CSASGHWAEVAFF.

The sample holds many counts of this clonotype. The V gene is TRBV20-1, the J gene TRBJ1-1, with D uncertain. V was trimmed by 0 bases and J by 2 bases, leaving 10 bases between them. Germline V CDR1 and CDR2: DFQATT, SNEGSKA (reference sequence). CDR3 length: 14 residues. The CDR3 reads CSARDAVGNTEAFF. Here the CDR3 DNA reads TGCAGTGCTAGAGATGCAGTAGGAAACACTGAAGCTTTCTTT.

This clonotype was recorded at least ten times. This chain links TRBV7-9 with TRBJ1-2; 7 bases match TRBD1. This CDR3 spans 15 amino acids. The trim removed 9 bases at V and 0 bases at J, leaving 10 bases unmatched. Per germline, CDR1 SEHNR and CDR2 FQNEAQ (reference sequence). CDR3 protein: CASQLRDRPNYGYTF. CDR3 DNA sequence: TGTGCCAGTCAGCTTAGGGACAGACCTAACTATGGCTACACCTTC.

This clonotype was seen at least ten times. V and J are TRBV7-2 and TRBJ1-4, with a tentative D call TRBD1 (6 bases). CDR1 and CDR2 (germline): SGHTA, FQGNSA. The CDR3 covers 18 residues. The V end lost 5 bases, the J end lost 0 bases, and 19 bases lay between the germline ends. CDR3 nucleotides: TGTGCCAGCAGCGACCCAGGGGCGATACCATCAACTAATGAAAAACTGTTTTTT. This encodes CASSDPGAIPSTNEKLFF.